This TCR beta chain was captured in a study of cytomegalovirus exposure and HLA in healthy donors. Details on this clone: Antigen: not known.

This CDR3 is 17 amino acids long. CDR1 and CDR2 (germline): MDHEN, SYDVKM. V was pared by 2 bases and J by 5 bases, with 21 bases between. General study results and limits: In an earlier analysis, in 587 donors, most V segments appeared productive either ~87% or ~30% of the time. Most TCR sequences showed up rarely, but some public TCRs showed up in many donors.

PCR employed 60 Vbeta and 13 Jbeta primers. Authors' methods: Later reanalysis found approximately 80 million unique TCR beta chains, about 10 million of them shared. Only in-frame clones appear in the TCRdb table, and some are missing; sequencing was by immunoSEQ multiplex PCR. V and J calls and clone size come straight from that table; D and trimming were deduced from the DNA. This sample has roughly 200,000 clones, with approximately 70% found just once. V usage is TRBV28 and J usage is TRBJ2-5; the D gene is possibly TRBD1 (6 bases). What was sequenced was PBMCs. The sequence derives from a man aged 40-49 years in good health and CMV-seropositive. DNA of the CDR3: TGTGCCAGCAGTTTAACGGGCAGGCAGGGGTCAGCGGAGACCCAGTACTTC. Its protein is CASSLTGRQGSAETQYF.